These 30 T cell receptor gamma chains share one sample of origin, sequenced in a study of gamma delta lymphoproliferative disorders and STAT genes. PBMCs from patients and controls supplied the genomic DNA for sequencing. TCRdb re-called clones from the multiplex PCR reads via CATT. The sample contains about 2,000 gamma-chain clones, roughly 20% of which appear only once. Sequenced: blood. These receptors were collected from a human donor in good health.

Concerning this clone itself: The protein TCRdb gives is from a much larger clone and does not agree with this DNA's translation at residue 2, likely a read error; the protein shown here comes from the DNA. This CDR3 is CTAWDKVAGWFKIF. CDR3 DNA sequence: TGTACTGCGTGGGATAAGGTAGCTGGTTGGTTCAAGATATTT. The rearrangement links TRGV10 to TRGJP1. Since TCRdb gives no J gene, matching the DNA to germline was used here to assign it. TRGV10 is sorted into the ORF group, with uncertain function. The CDR3 extends over 14 amino acids.

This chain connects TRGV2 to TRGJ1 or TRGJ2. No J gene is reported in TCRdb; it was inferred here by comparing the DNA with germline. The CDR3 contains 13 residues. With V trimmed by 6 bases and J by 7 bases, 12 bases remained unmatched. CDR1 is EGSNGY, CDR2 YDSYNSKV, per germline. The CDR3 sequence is CATWTGRGYKKLF. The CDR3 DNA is TGTGCCACCTGGACGGGCCGGGGGTATAAGAAACTCTTT.

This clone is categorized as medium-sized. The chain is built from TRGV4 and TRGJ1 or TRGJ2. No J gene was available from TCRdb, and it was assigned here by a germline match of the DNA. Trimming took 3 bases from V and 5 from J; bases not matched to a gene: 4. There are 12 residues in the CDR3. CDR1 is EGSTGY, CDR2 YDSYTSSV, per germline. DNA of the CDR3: TGTGCCACCTGGGATTGGCATTATAAGAAACTCTTT. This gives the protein CATWDWHYKKLF.

This chain's CDR3 is CATWDLGRWGYKKLF. In nucleotides, the CDR3 is TGTGCCACCTGGGACCTGGGCAGGTGGGGCTATAAGAAACTCTTT. The chain couples TRGV2 to TRGJ1 or TRGJ2. The J gene, not given by TCRdb, was assigned here from a germline match of the nucleotide sequence. From germline, CDR1 is EGSNGY and CDR2 YDSYNSKV. V shed 3 bases and J 7 bases; nucleotides not matched to a gene: 15. The CDR3 length is 15 residues.

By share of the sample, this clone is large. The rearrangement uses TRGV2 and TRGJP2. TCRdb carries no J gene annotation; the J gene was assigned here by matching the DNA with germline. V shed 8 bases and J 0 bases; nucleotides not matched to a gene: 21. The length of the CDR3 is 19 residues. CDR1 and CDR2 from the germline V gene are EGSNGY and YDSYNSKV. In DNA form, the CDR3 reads TGTGCCACCTTAGTCGGGTCGGGAAACTCACATAGTAGTGATTGGATCAAGACGTTT. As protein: CATLVGSGNSHSSDWIKTF.

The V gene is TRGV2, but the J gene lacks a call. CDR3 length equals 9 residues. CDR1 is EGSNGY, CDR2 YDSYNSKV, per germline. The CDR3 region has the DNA TGTGCCACCTGGGACGGGAAGACTTTT. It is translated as CATWDGKTF.

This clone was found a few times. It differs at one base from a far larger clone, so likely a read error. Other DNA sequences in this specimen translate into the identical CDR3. Written as DNA, the CDR3 is TGTGCTACCTGGGAAGGGGATAGGCGGCGTGATTGGATCAAGACGTTT. This gives the protein CATWEGDRRRDWIKTF. The genes are TRGV3 and TRGJP2. The J gene was not available in TCRdb and was assigned here by matching the DNA to germline segments. Germline values: CDR1 VTNTFY, CDR2 YDVSTARD (reference sequence). This CDR3 contains 16 residues.

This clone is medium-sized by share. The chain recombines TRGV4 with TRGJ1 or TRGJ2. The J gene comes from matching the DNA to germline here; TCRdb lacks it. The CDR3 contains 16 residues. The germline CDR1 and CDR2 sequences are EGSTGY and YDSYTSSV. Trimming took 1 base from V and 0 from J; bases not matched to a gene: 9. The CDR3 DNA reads TGTGCCACCTGGGATGGAGGCCAAGGGAATTATTATAAGAAACTCTTT. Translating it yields CATWDGGQGNYYKKLF.

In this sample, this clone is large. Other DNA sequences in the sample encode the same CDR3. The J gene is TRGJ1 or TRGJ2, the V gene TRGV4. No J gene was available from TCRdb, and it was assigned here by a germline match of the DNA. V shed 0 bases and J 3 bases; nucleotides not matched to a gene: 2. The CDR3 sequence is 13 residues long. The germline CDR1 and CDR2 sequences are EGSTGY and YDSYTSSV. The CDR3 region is CATWDGPYYKKLF. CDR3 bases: TGTGCCACCTGGGATGGGCCTTATTATAAGAAACTCTTT.

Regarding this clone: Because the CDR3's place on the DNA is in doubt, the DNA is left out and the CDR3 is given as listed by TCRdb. The CDR3 spells CTTVPAGLGNPLDYKKLF. Here the V gene is TRGV11, but the J gene went uncalled. TRGV11 is annotated as an ORF whose role is uncertain. The CDR3 is 18 residues long, counting both termini.

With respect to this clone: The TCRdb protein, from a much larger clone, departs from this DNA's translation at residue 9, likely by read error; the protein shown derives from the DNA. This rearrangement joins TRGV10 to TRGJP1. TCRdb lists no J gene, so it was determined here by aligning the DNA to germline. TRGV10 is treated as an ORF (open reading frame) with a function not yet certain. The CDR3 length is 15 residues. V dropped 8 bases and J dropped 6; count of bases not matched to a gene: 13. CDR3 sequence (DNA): TGTGCTGCGTGGGATCGGCGATGCGCTGGTTGGTTCAAGATATTT. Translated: CAAWDRRCAGWFKIF.

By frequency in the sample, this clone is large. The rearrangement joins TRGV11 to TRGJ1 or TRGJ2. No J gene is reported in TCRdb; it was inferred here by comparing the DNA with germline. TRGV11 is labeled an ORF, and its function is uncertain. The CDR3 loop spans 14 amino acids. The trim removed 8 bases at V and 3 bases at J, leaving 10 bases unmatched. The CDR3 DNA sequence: TGTGCCTGCTGGACCGCCCTTCTTTATTATAAGAAACTCTTT. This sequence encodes CACWTALLYYKKLF.

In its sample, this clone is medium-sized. CDR3 sequence: CATWDSRFKIF. The CDR3 bases are TGTGCCACCTGGGATAGTAGGTTCAAGATATTT. The chain joins TRGV8 to TRGJP1. TCRdb is silent on the J gene; assignment here came from matching the DNA to germline. This CDR3 has 11 amino acids. V lost 1 base to trimming and J lost 12 bases; unmatched junction nucleotides: 2. CDR1 and CDR2 (germline): VENAVY, YDSYNSRV.

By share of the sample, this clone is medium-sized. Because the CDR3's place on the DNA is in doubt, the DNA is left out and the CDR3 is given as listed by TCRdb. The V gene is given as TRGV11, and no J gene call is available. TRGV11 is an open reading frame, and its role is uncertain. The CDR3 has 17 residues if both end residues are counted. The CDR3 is CTTVPAGLGTGLFKKLF.

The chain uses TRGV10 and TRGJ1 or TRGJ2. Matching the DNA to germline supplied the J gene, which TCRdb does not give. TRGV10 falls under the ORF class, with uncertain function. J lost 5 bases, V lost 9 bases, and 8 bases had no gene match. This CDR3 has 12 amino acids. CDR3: CAACSVHYKKLF. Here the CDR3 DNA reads TGTGCTGCGTGCTCAGTTCATTATAAGAAACTCTTT.

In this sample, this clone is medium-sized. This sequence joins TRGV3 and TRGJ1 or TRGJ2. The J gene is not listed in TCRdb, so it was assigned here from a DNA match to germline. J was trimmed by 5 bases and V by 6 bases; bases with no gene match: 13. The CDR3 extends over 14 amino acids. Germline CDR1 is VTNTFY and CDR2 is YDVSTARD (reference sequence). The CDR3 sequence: CATWPTKGDYKKLF. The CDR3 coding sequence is TGTGCCACCTGGCCCACAAAGGGGGATTATAAGAAACTCTTT.

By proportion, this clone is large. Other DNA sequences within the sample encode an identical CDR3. The CDR3 region has the DNA TGTGCCTGCTGGATTAGGCACGAGGTCGATTATAAGAAACTCTTT. It is translated as CACWIRHEVDYKKLF. The genes are TRGV11 and TRGJ1 or TRGJ2. The J gene comes from matching the DNA to germline here; TCRdb lacks it. TRGV11 is an ORF for which the function is uncertain. This CDR3 comprises 15 residues. J gave up 5 bases and V 0 bases, and 7 bases lay outside the gene matches.

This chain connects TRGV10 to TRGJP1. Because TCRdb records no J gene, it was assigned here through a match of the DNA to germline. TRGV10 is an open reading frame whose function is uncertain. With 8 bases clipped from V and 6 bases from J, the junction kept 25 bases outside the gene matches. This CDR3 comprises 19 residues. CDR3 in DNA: TGTGCTGCGTGGGATATCCCCCATCTCAGTGGCGGTCCTGGTTGGTTCAAGATATTT. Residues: CAAWDIPHLSGGPGWFKIF.

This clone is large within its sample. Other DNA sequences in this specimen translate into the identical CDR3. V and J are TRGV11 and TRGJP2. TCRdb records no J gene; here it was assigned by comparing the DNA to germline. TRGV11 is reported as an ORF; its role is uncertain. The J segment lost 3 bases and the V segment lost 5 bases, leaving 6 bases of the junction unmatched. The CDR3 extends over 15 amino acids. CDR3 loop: CACWITEGSDWIKTF. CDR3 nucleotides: TGTGCCTGCTGGATTACGGAGGGTAGTGATTGGATCAAGACGTTT.

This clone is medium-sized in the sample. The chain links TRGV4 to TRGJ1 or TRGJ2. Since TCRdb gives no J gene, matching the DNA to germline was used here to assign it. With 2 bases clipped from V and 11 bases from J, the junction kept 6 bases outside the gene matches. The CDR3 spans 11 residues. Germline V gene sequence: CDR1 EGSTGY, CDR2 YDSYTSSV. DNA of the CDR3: TGTGCCACCTGGGATGTTTGTGAGAAACTCTTT. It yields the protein CATWDVCEKLF.

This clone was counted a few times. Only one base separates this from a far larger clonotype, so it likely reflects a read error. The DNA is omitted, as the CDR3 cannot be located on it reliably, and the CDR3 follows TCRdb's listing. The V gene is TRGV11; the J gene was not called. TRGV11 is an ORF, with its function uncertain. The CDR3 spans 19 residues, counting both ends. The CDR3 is CTTVPAGFRVHTTGWFKIF.

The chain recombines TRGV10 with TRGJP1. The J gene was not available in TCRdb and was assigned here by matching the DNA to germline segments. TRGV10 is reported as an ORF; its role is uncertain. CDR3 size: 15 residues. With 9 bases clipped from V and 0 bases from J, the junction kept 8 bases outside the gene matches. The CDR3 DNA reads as TGTGCTGCGTGTCCTACTTATACCACTGGTTGGTTCAAGATATTT. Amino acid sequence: CAACPTYTTGWFKIF.

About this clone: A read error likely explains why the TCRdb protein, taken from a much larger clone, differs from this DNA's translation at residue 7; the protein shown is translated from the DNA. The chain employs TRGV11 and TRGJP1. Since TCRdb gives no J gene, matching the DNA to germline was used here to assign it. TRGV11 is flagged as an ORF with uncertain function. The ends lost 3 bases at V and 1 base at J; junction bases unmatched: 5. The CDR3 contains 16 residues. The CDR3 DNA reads TGTGCCTGCTGGATTAGGTACTGTACCACTGGTTGGTTCAAGATATTT. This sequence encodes CACWIRYCTTGWFKIF.

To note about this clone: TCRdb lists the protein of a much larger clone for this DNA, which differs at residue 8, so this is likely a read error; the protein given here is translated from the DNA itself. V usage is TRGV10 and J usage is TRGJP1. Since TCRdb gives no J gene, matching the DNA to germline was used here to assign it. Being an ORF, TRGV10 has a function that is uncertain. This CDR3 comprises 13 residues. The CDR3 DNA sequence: TGTGCTGCGTGGGATACCACTTGTTGGTTCAAGATATTT. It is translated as CAAWDTTCWFKIF.

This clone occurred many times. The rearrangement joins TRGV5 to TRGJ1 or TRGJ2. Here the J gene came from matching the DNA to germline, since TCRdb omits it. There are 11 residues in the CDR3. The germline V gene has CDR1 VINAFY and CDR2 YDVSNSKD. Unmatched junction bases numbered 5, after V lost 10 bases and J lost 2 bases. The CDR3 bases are TGTGCCACTCATGATTATTATAAGAAACTCTTT. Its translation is CATHDYYKKLF.

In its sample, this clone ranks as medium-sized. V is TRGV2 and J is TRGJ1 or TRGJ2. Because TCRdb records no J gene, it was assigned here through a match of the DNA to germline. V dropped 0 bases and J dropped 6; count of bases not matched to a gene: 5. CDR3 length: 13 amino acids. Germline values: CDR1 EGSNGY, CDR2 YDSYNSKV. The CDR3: CATWDGRGYKKLF. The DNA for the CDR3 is TGTGCCACCTGGGACGGGCGGGGTTATAAGAAACTCTTT.

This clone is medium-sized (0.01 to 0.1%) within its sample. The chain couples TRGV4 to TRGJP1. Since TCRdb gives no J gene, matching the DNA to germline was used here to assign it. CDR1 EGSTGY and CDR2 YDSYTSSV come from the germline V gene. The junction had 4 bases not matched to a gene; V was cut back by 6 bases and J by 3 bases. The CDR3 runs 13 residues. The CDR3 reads CATWSPTGWFKIF. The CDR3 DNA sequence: TGTGCCACCTGGTCTCCCACTGGTTGGTTCAAGATATTT.

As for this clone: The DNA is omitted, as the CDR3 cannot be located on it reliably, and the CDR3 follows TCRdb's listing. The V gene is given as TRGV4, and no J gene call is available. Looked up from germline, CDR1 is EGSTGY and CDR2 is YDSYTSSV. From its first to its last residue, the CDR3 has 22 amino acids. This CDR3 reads CATWDGPTRIIIRNSLAVEQHF.

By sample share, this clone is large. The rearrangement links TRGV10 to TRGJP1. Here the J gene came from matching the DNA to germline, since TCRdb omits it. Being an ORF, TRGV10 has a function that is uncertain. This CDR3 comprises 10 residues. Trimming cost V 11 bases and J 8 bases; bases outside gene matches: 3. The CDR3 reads CAARGWFKIF. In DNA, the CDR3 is TGTGCTGCGCGAGGTTGGTTCAAGATATTT.

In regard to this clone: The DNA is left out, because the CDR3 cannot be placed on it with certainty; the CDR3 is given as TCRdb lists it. The CDR3 loop is CATWRWGIRNSLAVEQHF. There is no J gene call, but TRGV4 is given as the V gene. The CDR3 length equals 18 residues, ends included. Germline-derived CDR1 and CDR2 are EGSTGY and YDSYTSSV.